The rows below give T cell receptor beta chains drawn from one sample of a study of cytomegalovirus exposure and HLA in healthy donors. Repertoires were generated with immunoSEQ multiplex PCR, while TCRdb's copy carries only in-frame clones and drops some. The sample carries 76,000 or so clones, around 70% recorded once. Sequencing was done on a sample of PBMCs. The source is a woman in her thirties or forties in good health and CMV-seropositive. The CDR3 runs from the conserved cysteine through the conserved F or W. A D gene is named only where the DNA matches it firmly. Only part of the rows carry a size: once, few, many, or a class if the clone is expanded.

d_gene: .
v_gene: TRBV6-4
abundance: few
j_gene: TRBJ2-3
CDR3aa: CASSDSPGSTDTQYF
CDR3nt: TGTGCCAGCAGTGACTCACCGGGTAGCACAGATACGCAGTATTTT

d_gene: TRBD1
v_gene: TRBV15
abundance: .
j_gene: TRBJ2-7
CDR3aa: CATTPDRGPYEQYF
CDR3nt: TGTGCCACCACCCCAGACAGGGGGCCCTACGAGCAGTACTTC

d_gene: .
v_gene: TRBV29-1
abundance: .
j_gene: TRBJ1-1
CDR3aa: CSSTAGTEAFF
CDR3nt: TGCAGCTCCACTGCGGGGACTGAAGCTTTCTTT

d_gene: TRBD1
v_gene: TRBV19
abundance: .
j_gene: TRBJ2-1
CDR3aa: CASSSSNRGNNEQFF
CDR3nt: TGTGCCAGTAGTAGCTCAAACAGGGGCAACAATGAGCAGTTCTTC

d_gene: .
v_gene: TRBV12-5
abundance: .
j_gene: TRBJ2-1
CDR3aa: CASGSIGSSYNEQFF
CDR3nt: TGTGCTAGTGGTTCAATCGGGAGCTCCTACAATGAGCAGTTCTTC

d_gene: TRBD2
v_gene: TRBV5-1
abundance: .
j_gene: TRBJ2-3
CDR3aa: CASSLTTSGPGDTQYF
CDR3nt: TGCGCCAGCAGCTTAACTACTAGCGGGCCGGGAGATACGCAGTATTTT

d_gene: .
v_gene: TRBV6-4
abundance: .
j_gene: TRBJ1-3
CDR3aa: CASSEKAGVGNTIYF
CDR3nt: TGTGCCAGCAGTGAAAAGGCAGGCGTCGGAAACACCATATATTTT

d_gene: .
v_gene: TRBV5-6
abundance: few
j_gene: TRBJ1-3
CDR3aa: CASSYGQGFSGNTIYF
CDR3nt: TGTGCCAGCAGCTACGGCCAGGGGTTCTCTGGAAACACCATATATTTT

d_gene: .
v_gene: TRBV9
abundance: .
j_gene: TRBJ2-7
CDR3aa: CASSVERFSYEQYF
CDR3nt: TGTGCCAGCAGCGTAGAGCGATTCTCCTACGAGCAGTACTTC

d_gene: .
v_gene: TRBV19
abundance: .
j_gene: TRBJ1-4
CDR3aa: CASSDRFLNEKLFF
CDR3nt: TGTGCCAGTAGCGACAGGTTTTTAAATGAAAAACTGTTTTTT

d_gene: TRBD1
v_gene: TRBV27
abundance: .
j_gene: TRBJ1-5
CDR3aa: CASSPTGGPDQPQHF
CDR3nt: TGTGCCAGCAGTCCAACAGGGGGCCCCGATCAGCCCCAGCATTTT

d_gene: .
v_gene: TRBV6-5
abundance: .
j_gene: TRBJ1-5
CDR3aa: CASSYSFGNSNLPLHF
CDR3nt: TGTGCCAGCAGTTACTCGTTCGGCAATAGCAATCTGCCCCTGCATTTT

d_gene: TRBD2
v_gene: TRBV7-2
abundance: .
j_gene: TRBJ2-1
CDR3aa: CASSIGLAWEQFF
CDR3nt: TGTGCCAGCAGCATAGGACTAGCGTGGGAGCAGTTCTTC

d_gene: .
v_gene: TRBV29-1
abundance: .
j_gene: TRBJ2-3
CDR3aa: CSYDRQGTDTQYF
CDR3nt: TGCAGCTATGACCGACAGGGCACAGATACGCAGTATTTT

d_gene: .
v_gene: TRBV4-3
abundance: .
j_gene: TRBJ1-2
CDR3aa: CASSLIGGSDGYTF
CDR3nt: TGCGCCAGCAGCCTAATAGGGGGTAGCGATGGCTACACCTTC

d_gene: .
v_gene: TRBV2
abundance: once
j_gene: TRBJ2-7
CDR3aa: CASSESGASYEQYF
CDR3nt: TGTGCCAGCAGTGAATCAGGGGCCTCCTACGAGCAGTACTTC

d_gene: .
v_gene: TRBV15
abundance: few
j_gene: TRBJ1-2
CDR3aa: CATSRDRGTASYGYTF
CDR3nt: TGTGCCACCAGCAGAGATCGGGGGACGGCGTCCTATGGCTACACCTTC

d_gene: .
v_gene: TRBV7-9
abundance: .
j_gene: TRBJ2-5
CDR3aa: CASSLTVLRGETQYF
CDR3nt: TGTGCCAGCAGCTTAACGGTCCTACGGGGAGAGACCCAGTACTTC

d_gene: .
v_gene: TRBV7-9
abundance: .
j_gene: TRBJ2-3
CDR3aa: CASSLALANTDTQYF
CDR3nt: TGTGCCAGCAGCTTAGCCCTAGCGAACACAGATACGCAGTATTTT

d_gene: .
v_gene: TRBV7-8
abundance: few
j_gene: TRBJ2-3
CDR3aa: CASSPFSDTQYF
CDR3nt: TGTGCCAGCAGCCCGTTCTCAGATACGCAGTATTTT

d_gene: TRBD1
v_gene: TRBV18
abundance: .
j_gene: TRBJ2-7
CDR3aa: CASSSGGIFPKYEQYF
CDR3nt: TGTGCCAGCTCTTCAGGGGGTATCTTCCCCAAATACGAGCAGTACTTC

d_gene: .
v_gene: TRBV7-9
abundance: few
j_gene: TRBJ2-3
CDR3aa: CASSLERADTQYF
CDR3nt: TGTGCCAGCAGCTTAGAACGGGCAGATACGCAGTATTTT

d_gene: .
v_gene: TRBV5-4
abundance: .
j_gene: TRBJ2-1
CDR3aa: CASSLEQEYNEQFF
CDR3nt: TGTGCCAGCAGCTTGGAACAGGAATACAATGAGCAGTTCTTC

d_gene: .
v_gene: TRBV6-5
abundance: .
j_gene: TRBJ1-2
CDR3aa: CASSYSLLTVSYGYTF
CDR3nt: TGTGCCAGCAGTTACTCTCTACTGACAGTCAGCTATGGCTACACCTTC

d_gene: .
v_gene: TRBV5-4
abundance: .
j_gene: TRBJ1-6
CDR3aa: CASSLDQGPNSPLHF
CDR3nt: TGTGCCAGCAGCTTAGATCAGGGGCCAAATTCACCCCTCCACTTT

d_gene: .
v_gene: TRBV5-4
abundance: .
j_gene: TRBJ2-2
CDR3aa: CASSLVQAFQGTSGELFF
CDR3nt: TGTGCCAGCAGCTTGGTACAAGCCTTTCAGGGAACGTCCGGGGAGCTGTTTTTT

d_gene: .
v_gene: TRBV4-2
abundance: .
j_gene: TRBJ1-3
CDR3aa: CASSQGQTTSGNTIYF
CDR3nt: TGTGCCAGCAGCCAAGGACAGACCACCTCTGGAAACACCATATATTTT

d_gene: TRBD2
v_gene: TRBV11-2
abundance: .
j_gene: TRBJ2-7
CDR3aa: CASRGKSGNYEQYF
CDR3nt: TGTGCCAGCAGGGGGAAAAGCGGGAACTACGAGCAGTACTTC

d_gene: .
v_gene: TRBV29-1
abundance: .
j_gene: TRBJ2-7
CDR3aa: CSVEKQGGEQYF
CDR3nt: TGCAGCGTTGAAAAGCAGGGAGGCGAGCAGTACTTC

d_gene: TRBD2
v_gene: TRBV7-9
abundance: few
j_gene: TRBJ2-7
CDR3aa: CTSSPGGRVLYF
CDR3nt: TGTACCAGCAGCCCGGGGGGGAGGGTCCTGTACTTC

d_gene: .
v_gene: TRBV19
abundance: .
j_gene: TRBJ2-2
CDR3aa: CASSPREANTGELFF
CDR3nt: TGTGCCAGTAGTCCCCGGGAAGCGAACACCGGGGAGCTGTTTTTT

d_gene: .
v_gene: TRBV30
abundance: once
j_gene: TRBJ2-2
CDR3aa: CAWNSGPNTGELFF
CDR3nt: TGTGCCTGGAATTCAGGGCCGAACACCGGGGAGCTGTTTTTT

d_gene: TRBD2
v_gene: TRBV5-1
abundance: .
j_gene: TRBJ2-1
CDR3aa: CASSFVGTSQINEQFF
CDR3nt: TGCGCCAGCAGCTTCGTCGGGACTAGCCAAATCAATGAGCAGTTCTTC

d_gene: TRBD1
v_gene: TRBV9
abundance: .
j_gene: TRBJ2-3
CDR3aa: CASSPPRGRSTDTQYF
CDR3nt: TGTGCCAGCAGCCCTCCCAGGGGGCGAAGCACAGATACGCAGTATTTT

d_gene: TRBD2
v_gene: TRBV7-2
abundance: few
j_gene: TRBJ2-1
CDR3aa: CASSERGTSGRSYNEQFF
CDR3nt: TGTGCCAGCAGCGAGCGCGGGACTAGCGGGAGGTCCTACAATGAGCAGTTCTTC

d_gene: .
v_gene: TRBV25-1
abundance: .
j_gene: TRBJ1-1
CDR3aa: CASRPDSRVAAFF
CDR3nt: TGTGCCAGCAGACCAGACAGCCGGGTGGCGGCTTTCTTT

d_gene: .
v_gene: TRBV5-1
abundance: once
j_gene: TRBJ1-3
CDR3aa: CASSLGSSGGNTIYF
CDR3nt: TGCGCCAGCAGCTTGGGGTCGTCGGGAGGAAACACCATATATTTT

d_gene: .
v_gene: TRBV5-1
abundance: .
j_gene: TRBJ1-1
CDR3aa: CASSSGWTAVNTEAFF
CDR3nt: TGCGCCAGCAGCTCCGGATGGACAGCGGTAAACACTGAAGCTTTCTTT

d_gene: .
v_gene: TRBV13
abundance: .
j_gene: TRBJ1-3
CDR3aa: CASSLVGAGNTIYF
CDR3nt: TGTGCCAGCAGCTTAGTCGGTGCTGGAAACACCATATATTTT

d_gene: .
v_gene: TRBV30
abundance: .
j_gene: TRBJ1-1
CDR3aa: CAWGEAGGWGTEAFF
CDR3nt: TGTGCCTGGGGAGAAGCGGGAGGATGGGGCACTGAAGCTTTCTTT

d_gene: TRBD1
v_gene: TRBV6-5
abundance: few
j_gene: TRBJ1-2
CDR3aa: CASSSTGANYGYTF
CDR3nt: TGTGCCAGCAGTTCGACAGGGGCGAACTATGGCTACACCTTC

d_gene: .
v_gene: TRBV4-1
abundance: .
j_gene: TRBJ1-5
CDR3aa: CASSQGPGFNQPQHF
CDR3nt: TGCGCCAGCAGCCAAGGACCAGGGTTCAATCAGCCCCAGCATTTT